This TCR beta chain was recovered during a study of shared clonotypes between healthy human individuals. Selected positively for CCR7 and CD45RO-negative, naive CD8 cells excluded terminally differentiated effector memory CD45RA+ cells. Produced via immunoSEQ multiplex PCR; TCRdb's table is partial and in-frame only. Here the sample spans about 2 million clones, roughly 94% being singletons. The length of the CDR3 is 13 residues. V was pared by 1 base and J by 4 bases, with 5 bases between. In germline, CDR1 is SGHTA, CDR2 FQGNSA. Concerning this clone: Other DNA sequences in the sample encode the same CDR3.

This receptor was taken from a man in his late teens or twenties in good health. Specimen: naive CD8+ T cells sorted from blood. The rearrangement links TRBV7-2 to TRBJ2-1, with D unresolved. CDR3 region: CASSLDGYNEQFF. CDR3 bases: TGTGCCAGCAGCTTAGATGGGTACAATGAGCAGTTCTTC.